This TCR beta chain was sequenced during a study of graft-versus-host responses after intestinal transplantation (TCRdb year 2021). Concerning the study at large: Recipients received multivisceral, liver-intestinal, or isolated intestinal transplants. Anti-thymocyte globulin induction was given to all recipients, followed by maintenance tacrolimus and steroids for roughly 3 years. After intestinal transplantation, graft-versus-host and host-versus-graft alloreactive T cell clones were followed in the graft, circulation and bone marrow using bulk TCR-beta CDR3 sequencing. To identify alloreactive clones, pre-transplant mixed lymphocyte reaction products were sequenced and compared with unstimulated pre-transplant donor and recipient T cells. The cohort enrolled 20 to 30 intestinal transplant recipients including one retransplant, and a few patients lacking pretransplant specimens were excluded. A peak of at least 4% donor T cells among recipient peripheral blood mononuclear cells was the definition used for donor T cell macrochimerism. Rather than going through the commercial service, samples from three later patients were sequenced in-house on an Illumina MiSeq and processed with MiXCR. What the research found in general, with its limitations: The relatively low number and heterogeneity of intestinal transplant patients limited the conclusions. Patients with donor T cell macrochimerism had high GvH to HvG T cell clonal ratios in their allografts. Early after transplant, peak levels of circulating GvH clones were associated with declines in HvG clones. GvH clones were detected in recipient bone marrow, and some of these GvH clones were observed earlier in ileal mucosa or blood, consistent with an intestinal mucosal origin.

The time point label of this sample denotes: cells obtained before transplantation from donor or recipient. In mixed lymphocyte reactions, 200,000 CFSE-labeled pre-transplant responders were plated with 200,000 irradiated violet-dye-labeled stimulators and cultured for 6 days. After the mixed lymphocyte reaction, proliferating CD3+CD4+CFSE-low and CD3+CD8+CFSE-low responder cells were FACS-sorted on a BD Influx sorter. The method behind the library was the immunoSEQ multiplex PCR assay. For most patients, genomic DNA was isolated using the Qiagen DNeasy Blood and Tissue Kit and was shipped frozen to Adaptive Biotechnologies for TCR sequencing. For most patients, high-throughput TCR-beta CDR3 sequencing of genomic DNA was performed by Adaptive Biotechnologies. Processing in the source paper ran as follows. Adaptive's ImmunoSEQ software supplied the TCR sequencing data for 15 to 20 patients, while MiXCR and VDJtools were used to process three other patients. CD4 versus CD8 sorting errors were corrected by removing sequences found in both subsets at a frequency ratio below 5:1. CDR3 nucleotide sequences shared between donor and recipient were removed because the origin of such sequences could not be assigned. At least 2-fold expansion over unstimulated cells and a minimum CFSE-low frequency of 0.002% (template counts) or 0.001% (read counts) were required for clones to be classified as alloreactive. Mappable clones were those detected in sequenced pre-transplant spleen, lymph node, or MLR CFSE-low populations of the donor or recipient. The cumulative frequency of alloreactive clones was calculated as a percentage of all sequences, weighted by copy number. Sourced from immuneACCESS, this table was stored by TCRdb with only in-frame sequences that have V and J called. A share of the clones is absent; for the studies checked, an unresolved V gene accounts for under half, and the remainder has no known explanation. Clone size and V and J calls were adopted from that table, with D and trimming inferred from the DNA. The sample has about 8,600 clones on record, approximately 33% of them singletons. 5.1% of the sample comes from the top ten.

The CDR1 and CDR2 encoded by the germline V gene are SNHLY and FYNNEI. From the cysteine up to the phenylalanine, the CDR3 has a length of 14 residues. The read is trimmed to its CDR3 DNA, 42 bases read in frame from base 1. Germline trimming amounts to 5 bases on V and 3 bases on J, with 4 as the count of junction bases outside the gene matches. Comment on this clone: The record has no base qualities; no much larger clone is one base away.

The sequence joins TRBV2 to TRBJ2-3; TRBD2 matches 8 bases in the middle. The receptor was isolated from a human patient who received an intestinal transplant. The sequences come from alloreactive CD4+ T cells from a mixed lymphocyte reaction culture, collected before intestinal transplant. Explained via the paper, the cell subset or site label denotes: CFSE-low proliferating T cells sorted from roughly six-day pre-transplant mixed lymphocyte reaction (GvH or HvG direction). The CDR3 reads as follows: CASSLAGTTDTQYF. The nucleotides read TGTGCCAGCAGTCTAGCGGGTACAACAGATACGCAGTATTTT.